This TCR beta chain was captured by sequencing in a study of graft-versus-host responses after intestinal transplantation. Study background: Transplant types were multivisceral, liver-intestinal, or isolated intestinal. The recipients all started with anti-thymocyte globulin induction and then took tacrolimus and steroids for about 3 years. Findings and caveats of the study: Early declines in HvG clones that occurred post-transplant were associated with peak circulating GvH clone levels. GvH clonotypes were identified within recipient marrow, with a subset emerging first in ileum or blood.

Profiled with immunoSEQ multiplex PCR; TCRdb holds only in-frame clones, not every one. The table records roughly 120,000 clones, approximately 93% of them present only once. With 1 base clipped from V and 3 bases from J, the junction kept 3 bases outside the gene matches. The V gene's germline CDR1 is LGHNA and CDR2 YSLEER. This CDR3 comprises 15 residues. This clone was picked up one time. Its antigen is not known. This material consisted of unstimulated CD8+ T cells sorted from spleen or lymph node cells, taken before transplant. J is TRBJ2-7 and V is TRBV4-3, with 10 bases identical to TRBD1. The receptor's source is a human donor who was the organ donor for an intestinal transplant. CDR3 nucleotides: TGCGCCAGCAGCCAAGCAGGGACAGGGGACTACGAGCAGTACTTC. This translates into CASSQAGTGDYEQYF.